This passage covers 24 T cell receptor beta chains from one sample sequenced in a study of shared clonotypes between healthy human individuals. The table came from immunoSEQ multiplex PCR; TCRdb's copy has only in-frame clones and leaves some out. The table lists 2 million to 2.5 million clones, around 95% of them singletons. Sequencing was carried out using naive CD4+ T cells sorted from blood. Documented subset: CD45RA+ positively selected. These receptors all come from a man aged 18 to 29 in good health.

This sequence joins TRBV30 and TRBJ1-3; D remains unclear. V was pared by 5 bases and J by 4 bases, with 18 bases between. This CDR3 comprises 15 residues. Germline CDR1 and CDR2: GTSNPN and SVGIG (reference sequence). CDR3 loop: CAWARVSAFGNTIYF. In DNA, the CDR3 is TGTGCCTGGGCTCGCGTCTCGGCATTCGGAAACACCATATATTTT.

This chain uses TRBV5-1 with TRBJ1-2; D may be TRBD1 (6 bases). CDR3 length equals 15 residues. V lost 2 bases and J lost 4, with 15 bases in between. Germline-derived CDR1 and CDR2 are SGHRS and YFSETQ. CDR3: CASSLSTGPLYGYTF. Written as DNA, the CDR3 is TGCGCCAGCAGCTTATCGACAGGCCCTCTCTATGGCTACACCTTC.

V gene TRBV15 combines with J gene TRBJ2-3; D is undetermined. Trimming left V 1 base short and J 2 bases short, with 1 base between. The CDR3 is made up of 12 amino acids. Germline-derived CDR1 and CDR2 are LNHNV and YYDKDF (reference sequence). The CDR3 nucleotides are TGTGCCACCAGCAGAGCCACAGATACGCAGTATTTT. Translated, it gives CATSRATDTQYF. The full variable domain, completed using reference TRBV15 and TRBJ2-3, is DAMVIQNPRYQVTQFGKPVTLSCSQTLNHNVMYWYQQKSSQAPKLLFHYYDKDFNNEADTPDNFQSRRPNTSFCFLDIRSPGLGDTAMYLCATSRATDTQYFGPGTRLTVL.

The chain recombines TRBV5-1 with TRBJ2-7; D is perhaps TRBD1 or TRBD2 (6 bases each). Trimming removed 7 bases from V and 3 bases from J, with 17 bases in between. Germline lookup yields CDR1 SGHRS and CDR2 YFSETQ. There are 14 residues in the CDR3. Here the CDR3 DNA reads TGCGCCAGCGAAGGGGGGCAGGTAGACTACGAGCAGTACTTC. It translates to CASEGGQVDYEQYF.

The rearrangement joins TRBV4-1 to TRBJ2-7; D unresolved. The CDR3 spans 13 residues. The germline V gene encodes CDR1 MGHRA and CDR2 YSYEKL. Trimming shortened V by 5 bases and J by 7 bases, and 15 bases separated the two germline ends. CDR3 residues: CASSLNPTREQYF. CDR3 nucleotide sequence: TGCGCCAGCAGCTTAAACCCGACGAGGGAGCAGTACTTC.

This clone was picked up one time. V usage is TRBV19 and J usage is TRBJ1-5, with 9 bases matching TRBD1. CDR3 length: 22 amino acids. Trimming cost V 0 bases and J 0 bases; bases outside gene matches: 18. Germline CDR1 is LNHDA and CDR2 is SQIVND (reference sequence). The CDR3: CASSIDLSGGGGQGHSNQPQHF. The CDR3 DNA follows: TGTGCCAGTAGTATAGATCTATCGGGGGGTGGAGGACAGGGGCATAGCAATCAGCCCCAGCATTTT.

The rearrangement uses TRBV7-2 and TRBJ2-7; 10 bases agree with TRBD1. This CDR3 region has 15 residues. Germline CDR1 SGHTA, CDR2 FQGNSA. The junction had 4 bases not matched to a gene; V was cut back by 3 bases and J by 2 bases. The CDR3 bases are TGTGCCAGCAGCTTGGGACAGGGGATGACCTACGAGCAGTACTTC. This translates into CASSLGQGMTYEQYF.

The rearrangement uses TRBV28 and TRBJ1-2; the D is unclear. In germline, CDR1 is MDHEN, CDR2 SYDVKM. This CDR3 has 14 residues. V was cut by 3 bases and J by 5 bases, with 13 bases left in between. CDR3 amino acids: CASSFRLGLYGYTF. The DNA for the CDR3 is TGTGCCAGCAGTTTCAGGCTGGGCTTATATGGCTACACCTTC.

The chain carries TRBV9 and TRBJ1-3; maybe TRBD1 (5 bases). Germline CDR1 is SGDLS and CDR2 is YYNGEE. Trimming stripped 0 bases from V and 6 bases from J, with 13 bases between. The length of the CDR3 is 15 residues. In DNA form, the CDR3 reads TGTGCCAGCAGCGTAGCTACGGGGGGATCAAACACCATATATTTT. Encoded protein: CASSVATGGSNTIYF. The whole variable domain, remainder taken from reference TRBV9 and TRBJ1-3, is DSGVTQTPKHLITATGQRVTLRCSPRSGDLSVYWYQQSLDQGLQFLIQYYNGEERAKGNILERFSAQQFPDLHSELNLSSLELGDSALYFCASSVATGGSNTIYFGEGSWLTVV.

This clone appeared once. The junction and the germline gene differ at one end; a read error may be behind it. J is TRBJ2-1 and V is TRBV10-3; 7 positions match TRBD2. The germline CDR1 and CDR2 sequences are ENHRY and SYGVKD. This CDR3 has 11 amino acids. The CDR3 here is CAISDSGGRLF. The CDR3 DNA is TGTGCCATCAGTGACTCTGGCGGGAGACTCTTC.

The CDR3 reads CASRVLAGEITDTQYF. The CDR3, as DNA: TGCGCCTCCAGGGTCCTAGCGGGGGAAATCACAGATACGCAGTATTTT. This chain links TRBV5-1 with TRBJ2-3; 10 bases are shared with TRBD2. The CDR3 spans 16 residues. The J segment lost 2 bases and the V segment lost 10 bases, leaving 13 bases of the junction unmatched. CDR1 and CDR2 from the germline V gene are SGHRS and YFSETQ.

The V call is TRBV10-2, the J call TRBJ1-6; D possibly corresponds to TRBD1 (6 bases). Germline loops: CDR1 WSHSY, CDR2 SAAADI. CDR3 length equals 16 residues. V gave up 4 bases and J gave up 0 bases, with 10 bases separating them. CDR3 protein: CASSATGSSYNSPLHF. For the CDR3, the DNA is TGCGCCAGCAGTGCCACAGGGAGCTCCTATAATTCACCCCTCCACTTT.

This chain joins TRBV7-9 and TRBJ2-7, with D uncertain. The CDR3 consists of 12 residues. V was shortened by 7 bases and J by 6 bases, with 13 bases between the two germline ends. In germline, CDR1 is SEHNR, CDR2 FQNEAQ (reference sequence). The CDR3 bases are TGTGCCAGCACCCCGACGGTCGGCGAGCAGTACTTC. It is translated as CASTPTVGEQYF.

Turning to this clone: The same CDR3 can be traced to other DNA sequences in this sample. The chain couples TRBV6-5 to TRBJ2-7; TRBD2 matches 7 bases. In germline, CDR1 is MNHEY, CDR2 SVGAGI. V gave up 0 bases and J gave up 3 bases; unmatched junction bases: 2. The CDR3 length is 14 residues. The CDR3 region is CASSYSREGYEQYF. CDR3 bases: TGTGCCAGCAGTTACTCTAGGGAGGGCTACGAGCAGTACTTC.

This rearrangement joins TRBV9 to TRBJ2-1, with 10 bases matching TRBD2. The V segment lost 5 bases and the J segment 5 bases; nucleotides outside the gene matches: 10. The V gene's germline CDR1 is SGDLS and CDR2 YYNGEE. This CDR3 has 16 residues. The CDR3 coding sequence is TGTGCCAGCAGTGATACCGGGACTAGCGTCAACAATGAGCAGTTCTTC. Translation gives CASSDTGTSVNNEQFF.

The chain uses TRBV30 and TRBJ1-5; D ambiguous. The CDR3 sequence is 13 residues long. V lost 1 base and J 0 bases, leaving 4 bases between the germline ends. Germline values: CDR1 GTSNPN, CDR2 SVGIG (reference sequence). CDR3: CAWSGPSNQPQHF. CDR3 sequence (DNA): TGTGCCTGGAGTGGGCCTAGCAATCAGCCCCAGCATTTT.

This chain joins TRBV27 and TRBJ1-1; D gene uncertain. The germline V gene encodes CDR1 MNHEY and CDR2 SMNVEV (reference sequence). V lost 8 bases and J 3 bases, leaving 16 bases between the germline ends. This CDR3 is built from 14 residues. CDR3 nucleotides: TGTGCCAGCCTGGGGAGTGCTTTTGACACTGAAGCTTTCTTT. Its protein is CASLGSAFDTEAFF.

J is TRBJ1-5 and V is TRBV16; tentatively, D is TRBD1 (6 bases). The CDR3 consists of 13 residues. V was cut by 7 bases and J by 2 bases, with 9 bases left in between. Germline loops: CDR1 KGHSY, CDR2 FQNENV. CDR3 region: CASNRQGNQPQHF. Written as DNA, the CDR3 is TGTGCCAGCAACCGACAGGGCAATCAGCCCCAGCATTTT.

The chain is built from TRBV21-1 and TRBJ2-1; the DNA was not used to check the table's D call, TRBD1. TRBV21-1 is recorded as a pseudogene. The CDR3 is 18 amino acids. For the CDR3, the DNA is TGTGCCAGCAGCAAAGAGGTCCCGACGGGACAGAAGAGCAATGAGCAGTTCTTC. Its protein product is CASSKEVPTGQKSNEQFF.

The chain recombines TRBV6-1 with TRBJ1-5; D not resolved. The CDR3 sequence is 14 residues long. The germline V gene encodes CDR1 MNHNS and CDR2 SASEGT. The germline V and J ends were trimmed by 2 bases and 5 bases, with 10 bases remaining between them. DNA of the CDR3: TGTGCCAGCAGTGAAATGTCGGAGTATCAGCCCCAGCATTTT. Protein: CASSEMSEYQPQHF.

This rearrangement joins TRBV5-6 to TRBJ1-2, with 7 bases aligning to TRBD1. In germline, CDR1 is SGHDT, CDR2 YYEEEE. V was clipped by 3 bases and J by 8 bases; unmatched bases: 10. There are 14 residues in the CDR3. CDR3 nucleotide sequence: TGTGCCAGCAGCTCCAGACAGGGTATCTGGGGCTACACCTTC. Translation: CASSSRQGIWGYTF.

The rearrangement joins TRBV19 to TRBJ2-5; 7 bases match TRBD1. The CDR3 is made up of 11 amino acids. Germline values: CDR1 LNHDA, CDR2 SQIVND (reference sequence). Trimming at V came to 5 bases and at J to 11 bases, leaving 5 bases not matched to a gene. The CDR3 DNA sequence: TGTGCCAGTAGTGTACAGGGGCAGCAGTACTTC. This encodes CASSVQGQQYF.

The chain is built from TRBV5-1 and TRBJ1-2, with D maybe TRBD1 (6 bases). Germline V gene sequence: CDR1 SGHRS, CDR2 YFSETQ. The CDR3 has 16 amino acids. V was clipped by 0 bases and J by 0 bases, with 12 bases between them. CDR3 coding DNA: TGCGCCAGCAGCTTGGACCCAGCAGGGGCTAACTATGGCTACACCTTC. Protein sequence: CASSLDPAGANYGYTF.

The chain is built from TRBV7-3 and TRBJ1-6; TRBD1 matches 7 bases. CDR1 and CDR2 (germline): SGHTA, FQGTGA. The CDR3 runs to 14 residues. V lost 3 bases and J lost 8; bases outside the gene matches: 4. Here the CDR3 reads CASSLTGYDSPLHF. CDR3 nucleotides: TGTGCCAGCAGCTTGACAGGGTACGATTCACCCCTCCACTTT.